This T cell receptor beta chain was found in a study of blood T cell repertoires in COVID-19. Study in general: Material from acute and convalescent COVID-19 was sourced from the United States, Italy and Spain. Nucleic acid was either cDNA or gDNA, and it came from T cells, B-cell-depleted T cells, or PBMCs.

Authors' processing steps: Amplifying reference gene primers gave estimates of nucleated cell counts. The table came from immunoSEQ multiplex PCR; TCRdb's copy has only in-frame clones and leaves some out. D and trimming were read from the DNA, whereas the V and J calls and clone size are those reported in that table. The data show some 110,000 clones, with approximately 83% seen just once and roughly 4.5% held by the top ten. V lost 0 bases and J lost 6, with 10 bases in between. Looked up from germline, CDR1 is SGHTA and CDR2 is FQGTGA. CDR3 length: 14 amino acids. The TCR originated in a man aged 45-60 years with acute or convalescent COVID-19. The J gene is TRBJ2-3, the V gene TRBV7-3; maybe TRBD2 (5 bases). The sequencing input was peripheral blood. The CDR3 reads CASSLTSAVDTQYF. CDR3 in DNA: TGTGCCAGCAGCTTAACTAGCGCGGTCGATACGCAGTATTTT.